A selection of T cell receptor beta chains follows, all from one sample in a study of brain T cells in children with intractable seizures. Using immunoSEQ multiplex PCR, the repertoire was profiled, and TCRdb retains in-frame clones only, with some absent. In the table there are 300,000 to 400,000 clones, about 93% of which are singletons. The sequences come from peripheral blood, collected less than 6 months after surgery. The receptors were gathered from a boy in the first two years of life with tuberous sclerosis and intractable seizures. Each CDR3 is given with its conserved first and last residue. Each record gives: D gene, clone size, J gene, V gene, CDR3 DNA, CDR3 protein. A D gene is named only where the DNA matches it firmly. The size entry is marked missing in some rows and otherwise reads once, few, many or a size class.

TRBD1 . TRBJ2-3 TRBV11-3 TGTGCCAGCAGCTCGGGGACAGGGCGGACAGATACGCAGTATTTT CASSSGTGRTDTQYF
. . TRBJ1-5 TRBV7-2 TGTGCCAGCAGCTTAGTGGGACCCCAGCATTTT CASSLVGPQHF
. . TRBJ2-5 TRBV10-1 TGCGCCAGCAGTGAGCCTCAATCCGGGGATCGTTGGGAGACCCAGTACTTC CASSEPQSGDRWETQYF
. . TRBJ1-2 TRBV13 TGTGCCAGCAGCTTGATCGGGCACAGGGCCACCGATGGCTACACCTTC CASSLIGHRATDGYTF
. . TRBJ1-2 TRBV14 TGTGCCAGCAGCCAAGAAAGGGGTCTGGGCTACACCTTC CASSQERGLGYTF
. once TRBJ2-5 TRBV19 TGTGCCAGTAGTATAGATGAAGCGGGCGGAGAGACCCAGTACTTC CASSIDEAGGETQYF
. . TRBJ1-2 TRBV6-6 TGTGCCAGCAGCCCAGACTACTATGGCTACACCTTC CASSPDYYGYTF
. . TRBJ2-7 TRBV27 TGTGCCAGCAGAAGCCTTAACTCCTACGAGCAGTACTTC CASRSLNSYEQYF
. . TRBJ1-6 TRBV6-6 TGTGCCAGCAGTTCCGGCCTCAATTCACCCCTCCACTTT CASSSGLNSPLHF
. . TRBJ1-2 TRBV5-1 TGCGCCAGCAGCTTGGAGCAGGGGAACTATGGCTACACCTTC CASSLEQGNYGYTF
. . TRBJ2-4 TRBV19 TGTGCCAGTAGTATTTTAGAGGACTACCCCAAAAACATTCAGTACTTC CASSILEDYPKNIQYF
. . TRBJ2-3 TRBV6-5 TGTGCCAGCAGGGGAACTAGCACAGATACGCAGTATTTT CASRGTSTDTQYF
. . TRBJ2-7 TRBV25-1 TGTGCCAGCAGTGGGGGGTATGAGGTCTACGAGCAGTACTTC CASSGGYEVYEQYF
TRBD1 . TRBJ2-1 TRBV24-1 TGTGCCACCAGTGATGGGGGACAGCATGAGCAGTTCTTC CATSDGGQHEQFF
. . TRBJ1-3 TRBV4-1 TGCGCCAGCAGCCAAGATCCGGGGGAAGGTGGAAACACCATATATTTT CASSQDPGEGGNTIYF
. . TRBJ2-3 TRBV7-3 TGTGCCAGCAGCTTGGGGGACCACACAGATACGCAGTATTTT CASSLGDHTDTQYF
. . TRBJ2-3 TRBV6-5 TGTGCCAGCAGACCGGGACTGGCCTCAGATACGCAGTATTTT CASRPGLASDTQYF
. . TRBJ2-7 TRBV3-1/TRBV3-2 TGTGCCAGCAGCCAAGAAGTTTTGAAGGGGCAGTACTTC CASSQEVLKGQYF
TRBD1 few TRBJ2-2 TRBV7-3 TGTGCCAGCAGCCGTATCCACAGGGGACAAACCGGGGAGCTGTTTTTT CASSRIHRGQTGELFF
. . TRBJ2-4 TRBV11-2 TGTGCCAGCAGCTTATATCAGGCCCCCCATATCATTCAGTACTTC CASSLYQAPHIIQYF
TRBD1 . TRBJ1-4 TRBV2 TGTGCCAGCAGGCTACAGGGGTCTAATGAAAAACTGTTTTTT CASRLQGSNEKLFF
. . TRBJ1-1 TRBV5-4 TGTGCCAGCAGCTTGTGGTCCGGGGTGAACACTGAAGCTTTCTTT CASSLWSGVNTEAFF
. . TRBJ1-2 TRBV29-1 TGCAGCGACCACGACACGAACTATGGCTACACCTTC CSDHDTNYGYTF
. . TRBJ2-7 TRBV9 TGTGCCAGCAGCGTAGATGGGGGCATCTCCTACGAGCAGTACTTC CASSVDGGISYEQYF
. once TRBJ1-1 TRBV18 TGTGCCAGCTCCGGGGGAGGGAGGAACACTGAAGCTTTCTTT CASSGGGRNTEAFF
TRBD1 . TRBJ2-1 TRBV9 TGTGCCAGCAGCGAACAGGGGGCCCCCTACAATGAGCAGTTCTTC CASSEQGAPYNEQFF
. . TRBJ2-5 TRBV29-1 TGCAGCGTTGCTCTCGGTCAAGAGACCCAGTACTTC CSVALGQETQYF
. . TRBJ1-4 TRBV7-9 TGTGCCAGCAGCTTAGATTTGCCTAATGAAAAACTGTTTTTT CASSLDLPNEKLFF
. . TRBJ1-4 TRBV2 TGTGCCAGCAGTGTAACCGGGCGTGAAAAACTGTTTTTT CASSVTGREKLFF
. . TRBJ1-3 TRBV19 TGTGCCAGTAGGACGGGACACTCTGGAAACACCATATATTTT CASRTGHSGNTIYF